Below, 17 T cell receptor beta chains from the same sample are listed, as sequenced in a study of post-analysis software for immune sequencing data. Every TCR beta cDNA library bore unique molecular identifiers. TCRdb re-called the PCR reads with MiXCR, one entry per CDR3 protein. The profile covers a few hundred thousand distinct CDR3 sequences, with approximately 38% appearing a single time and around 15% taken by the ten largest. Study-level findings and limits: Four to six TRBV segments were more frequent in patients than controls; TRBV5-6, TRBV5-1 and TRBV20-1 belonged to this group.

These receptors lack a known antigen. Material for sequencing was blood. Receptors originate from a girl aged 10 to 17 with multiple sclerosis.

This clonotype was found a few times. This sequence joins TRBV20-1 and TRBJ1-1, with D perhaps TRBD1 (5 bases). Germline assignment: CDR1 DFQATT and CDR2 SNEGSKA (reference sequence). The CDR3 runs to 14 residues. Trimming shortened V by 2 bases and J by 1 base, and 11 bases separated the two germline ends. The CDR3 nucleotides read TGCAGTGCTAGATCAGTGGGGGGGAACACTGAAGCTTTCTTT. Amino acid sequence: CSARSVGGNTEAFF.

V and J are TRBV13 and TRBJ2-7; a possible D gene is TRBD1 (5 bases). Germline lookup yields CDR1 PRHDT and CDR2 FYEKMQ (reference sequence). V lost 1 base and J 5 bases, leaving 12 bases between the germline ends. This CDR3 has 14 amino acids. The CDR3 sequence is CASSLDLRAHEQYF. The CDR3 coding sequence is TGTGCCAGCAGCTTAGACCTCAGGGCGCACGAGCAGTACTTC.

J is TRBJ2-7 and V is TRBV4-1; 8 bases are shared with TRBD1. With 1 base clipped from V and 3 bases from J, the junction kept 5 bases outside the gene matches. This CDR3 region has 15 residues. Germline V gives CDR1 MGHRA, CDR2 YSYEKL. Here the CDR3 reads CASSQGRQGFYEQYF. The CDR3 coding sequence is TGCGCCAGCAGCCAAGGGCGACAGGGGTTCTACGAGCAGTACTTC.

This clonotype was observed a handful of times. The chain combines TRBV28 with TRBJ1-4; D call uncertain. The V gene's germline CDR1 is MDHEN and CDR2 SYDVKM. The CDR3 is made up of 16 amino acids. V lost 4 bases to trimming and J lost 4 bases, with 16 bases between them. This chain's CDR3 is CASSSLVLSVNEKLFF. The CDR3, as DNA: TGTGCCAGCAGTTCTTTAGTACTTTCAGTTAATGAAAAACTGTTTTTT.

The chain joins TRBV7-9 to TRBJ2-5; D uncertain. V was trimmed by 5 bases and J by 4 bases, leaving 11 bases between them. This CDR3 region has 13 residues. Germline V gene data show CDR1 as SEHNR and CDR2 as FQNEAQ (reference sequence). The DNA for the CDR3 is TGTGCCAGCAGCCCGTTGGACGGAGAGACCCAGTACTTC. Encoded protein: CASSPLDGETQYF.

The chain has TRBV20-1 and TRBJ2-7; 8 nucleotides line up with TRBD1. The length of the CDR3 is 11 residues. Germline CDR1 reads DFQATT; CDR2 reads SNEGSKA (reference sequence). The V gene end was trimmed by 7 bases and the J gene end by 5 bases; junction bases not matched to a gene: 4. CDR3 protein: CSGTGNDEQYF. In DNA form, the CDR3 reads TGCAGTGGGACAGGGAATGACGAGCAGTACTTC.

CDR3 loop: CASSVQGQGDIQYF. DNA for the CDR3: TGTGCCAGCAGCGTACAGGGACAGGGTGACATTCAGTACTTC. The rearrangement uses TRBV9 and TRBJ2-4; 9 bases agree with TRBD1. The CDR3 covers 14 residues. With V trimmed by 1 base and J by 8 bases, 4 bases remained unmatched. In germline, CDR1 is SGDLS, CDR2 YYNGEE.

The sample holds a few counts of this clonotype. The V gene is TRBV24-1, the J gene TRBJ2-1, with 7 positions matching TRBD1. There are 14 residues in the CDR3. J gave up 6 bases and V 4 bases, and 5 bases lay outside the gene matches. Germline-derived CDR1 and CDR2 are KGHDR and SFDVKD. The CDR3 DNA is TGTGCCACCAGTGACCCAGGGACAGCCAATGAGCAGTTCTTC. It codes for CATSDPGTANEQFF.

This chain connects TRBV4-1 to TRBJ2-5, with D unclear. This CDR3 is 13 amino acids long. V lost 0 bases, J lost 7 bases, and 9 bases lay in between. CDR1 MGHRA and CDR2 YSYEKL come from the germline V gene. CDR3 nucleotides: TGCGCCAGCAGCCAAGATGAGGTGGGGACCCAGTACTTC. Translated: CASSQDEVGTQYF.

The chain links TRBV14 to TRBJ2-1; no firm D call. Trimming pared 4 bases from V and 1 base from J, leaving 11 bases between. This CDR3 contains 15 residues. Per the germline V gene, CDR1 is SGHDN and CDR2 is FVKESK. The CDR3 DNA follows: TGTGCCAGCAGCCGGTTGCTCCAATCCTACAATGAGCAGTTCTTC. This gives the protein CASSRLLQSYNEQFF.

A single count supports this clonotype. The chain combines TRBV28 with TRBJ2-5; 7 bases match TRBD1. V gave up 4 bases and J gave up 4 bases; unmatched junction bases: 9. Germline loops: CDR1 MDHEN, CDR2 SYDVKM. There are 15 residues in the CDR3. As DNA, the CDR3 is TGTGCCAGCAGTTCCCTGACAGGGCTCGCAGAGACCCAGTACTTC. Translating it yields CASSSLTGLAETQYF.

V usage is TRBV7-3 and J usage is TRBJ2-1; TRBD2 aligns across 10 bases. After removal of 4 bases from V and 2 bases from J, the junction contained 8 bases not matched to a gene. In germline, CDR1 is SGHTA, CDR2 FQGTGA. The CDR3 contains 17 residues. The CDR3 DNA follows: TGTGCCAGCAGCTCACCAGAGCGGGGGGGCCCCTACAATGAGCAGTTCTTC. Translated: CASSSPERGGPYNEQFF.

The chain carries TRBV12-3 or TRBV12-4 and TRBJ2-5; D gene ambiguous. The J call is in doubt because the DNA end fits TRBJ2-7 better. The CDR3 is 13 amino acids. CDR3 loop: CASSKGMSYEQYF. The CDR3 DNA follows: TGTGCCAGCAGTAAGGGAATGAGCTACGAGCAGTACTTC.

The J gene is TRBJ2-7, the V gene TRBV20-1; TRBD1 or TRBD2 may be the D gene (5 bases each). This CDR3 comprises 13 residues. Per the germline V gene, CDR1 is DFQATT and CDR2 is SNEGSKA (reference sequence). Trimming took 3 bases from V and 3 from J, leaving 12 bases between them. The CDR3 coding sequence is TGCAGTGCTAGCCGGGACGACCTCTACGAGCAGTACTTC. Translated: CSASRDDLYEQYF.

The CDR3 loop reads CASSLRSGTSGIEQYF. The CDR3 coding sequence is TGTGCCAGCAGCTTACGCTCCGGGACTAGCGGGATCGAGCAGTACTTC. The chain is built from TRBV7-2 and TRBJ2-5, with 13 nucleotides matching TRBD2. The J call may be in error: the DNA end matches TRBJ2-7 better. Germline V gives CDR1 SGHTA, CDR2 FQGNSA. The CDR3 loop spans 16 amino acids.

This chain joins TRBV6-5 and TRBJ2-3; 10 bases are a match to TRBD2. J gave up 3 bases and V 7 bases, and 1 base lay outside the gene matches. Germline-derived CDR1 and CDR2 are MNHEY and SVGAGI. CDR3 length: 13 amino acids. The CDR3 loop is CASKRGGTDTQYF. CDR3 sequence (DNA): TGTGCCAGCAAGCGGGGGGGAACAGATACGCAGTATTTT.

The rearrangement uses TRBV11-2 and TRBJ2-1; 12 bases are a match to TRBD2. Per germline, CDR1 SGHAT and CDR2 FQNNGV. This CDR3 comprises 19 residues. The J segment lost 5 bases and the V segment lost 2 bases, leaving 13 bases of the junction unmatched. CDR3 loop: CASSLRGLAGGQKDNEQFF. CDR3 coding DNA: TGTGCCAGCAGCTTAAGAGGTCTAGCGGGGGGGCAGAAGGACAATGAGCAGTTCTTC.